This T cell receptor (beta chain) appears in the sequencing data of a study of yellow fever vaccine responses in identical twins. This CDR3 is built from 14 residues. CDR1 and CDR2 (germline): SQVTM, ANQGSEA. V trimming: 6 bases; J trimming: 2 bases; junction bases outside the gene matches: 6. TCRdb redid the calling of the RT-PCR reads with MiXCR, one entry per CDR3 protein. The data hold around 3,500 distinct CDR3 sequences, with nearly 90% observed a single time. The chain is built from TRBV29-1 and TRBJ2-1, with TRBD2 matching 8 bases. This sequence originates from a woman aged 18-29 years who received the yellow fever vaccine. The sequencing here drew on T cells from blood (PBMCs), unsorted or a sorted subset (not recorded which), taken before or after yellow fever vaccination (not recorded which). This chain's CDR3 is CSVVSGITYNEQFF. CDR3 in DNA: TGCAGCGTGGTTAGCGGGATCACCTACAATGAGCAGTTCTTC.